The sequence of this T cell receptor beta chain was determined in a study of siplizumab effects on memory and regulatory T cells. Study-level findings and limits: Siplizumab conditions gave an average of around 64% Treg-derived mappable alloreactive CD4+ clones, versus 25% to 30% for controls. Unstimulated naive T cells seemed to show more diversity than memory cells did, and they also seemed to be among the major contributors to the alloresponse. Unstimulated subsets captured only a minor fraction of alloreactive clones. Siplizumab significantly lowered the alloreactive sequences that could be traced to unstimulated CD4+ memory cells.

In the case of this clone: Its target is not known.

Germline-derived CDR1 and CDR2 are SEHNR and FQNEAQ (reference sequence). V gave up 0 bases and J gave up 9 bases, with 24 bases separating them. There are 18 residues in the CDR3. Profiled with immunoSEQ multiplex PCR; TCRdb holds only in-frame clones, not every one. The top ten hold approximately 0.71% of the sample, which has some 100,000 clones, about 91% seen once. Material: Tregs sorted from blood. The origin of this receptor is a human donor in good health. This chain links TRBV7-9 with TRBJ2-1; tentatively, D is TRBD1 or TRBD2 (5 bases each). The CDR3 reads CASSLARFIRAGWGEQFF. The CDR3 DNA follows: TGTGCCAGCAGCTTAGCACGCTTCATCAGGGCGGGTTGGGGTGAGCAGTTCTTC.